A selection of T cell receptor beta chains follows, all from one sample in a study of shared clonotypes between healthy human individuals. Measured with immunoSEQ multiplex PCR; TCRdb has only the in-frame clones, and not every one. Of 650,000 to 750,000 clones listed, more than 70% are singletons. Sequencing was performed on memory CD4+ T cells sorted from blood. Receptors originate from a woman aged 25 to 39 in good health. Each CDR3 is given with its conserved first and last residue. A D gene is named only where the DNA matches it firmly. Where a row states a size, it is once, few, many or the class of an expanded clone; other rows omit it.

TGCAGCGTTGAAAAGGCGGGCCTCTATGGCTACACCTTC,CSVEKAGLYGYTF,TRBJ1-2,NA,13,NA,TRBV29-1
TGTGCCAGCAGCTTAGTGGCAGGGGACCCTACCGGGGAGCTGTTTTTT,CASSLVAGDPTGELFF,TRBJ2-2,NA,16,NA,TRBV11-2
TGTGCCTGGACGACGCCGAAACTGATCTCTGGAAACACCATATATTTT,CAWTTPKLISGNTIYF,TRBJ1-3,NA,16,NA,TRBV30
TGCAGCGTGGGGGCAGGGACCGCGGGCTACACAGATACGCAGTATTTT,CSVGAGTAGYTDTQYF,TRBJ2-3,NA,16,few,TRBV29-1
TGTGCCAGCAGCGTAGGCGGCAGCAACACCGGGGAGCTGTTTTTT,CASSVGGSNTGELFF,TRBJ2-2,NA,15,NA,TRBV9
TGTGCCAGCACCCCCCAGGACTCCTACGAGCAGTACTTC,CASTPQDSYEQYF,TRBJ2-7,NA,13,many,TRBV6-4
TGTGCCAGCAGCCAATCTCCGGGCAGCCAGCCCCAGCATTTT,CASSQSPGSQPQHF,TRBJ1-5,NA,14,NA,TRBV16
TGTGCCAGCAAAACGCTAGCGGGATCCGGGGAGCTGTTTTTT,CASKTLAGSGELFF,TRBJ2-2,TRBD2,14,NA,TRBV11-2
TGCGCCAGCAGCCAAGTCGGGGAGCTGTTTTTT,CASSQVGELFF,TRBJ2-2,NA,11,few,TRBV4-1
TGTGCCAGCAGTTTAACCGGGACAGGGTTTGTTTCCTACGAGCAGTACTTC,CASSLTGTGFVSYEQYF,TRBJ2-7,TRBD1,17,few,TRBV27
TGTGCCAGCAGTACCCCCCGCGACAGGGTTGACACAGATACGCAGTATTTT,CASSTPRDRVDTDTQYF,TRBJ2-3,TRBD1,17,NA,TRBV28
TGTGCCAGCAGCAAAAAAAGCGGGAGCTCCTACAATGAGCAGTTCTTC,CASSKKSGSSYNEQFF,TRBJ2-1,TRBD2,16,NA,TRBV5-4
TGTGCCAGCAGCTTAACTGACAGGGCGGAAGCTTTCTTT,CASSLTDRAEAFF,TRBJ1-1,TRBD1,13,NA,TRBV7-3
TGCAGCGCCCGGGACAGAAGCACCACAGATACGCAGTATTTT,CSARDRSTTDTQYF,TRBJ2-3,TRBD1,14,NA,TRBV29-1
TGTGCCAGCAGCTTAGGAGGGACAGGGGACACTGAAGCTTTCTTT,CASSLGGTGDTEAFF,TRBJ1-1,TRBD1,15,NA,TRBV11-2
TGTGCCAGCAGCTCCGGGACAGGGGGCCTCAATCAGCCCCAGCATTTT,CASSSGTGGLNQPQHF,TRBJ1-5,TRBD1,16,NA,TRBV7-9
TGTGCCAGCACCGAGACAGGGGGCACTGAAGCTTTCTTT,CASTETGGTEAFF,TRBJ1-1,TRBD1,13,NA,TRBV6-1
TGTGCCTGGAGTGCAAAAGTCAATCAGCCCCAGCATTTT,CAWSAKVNQPQHF,TRBJ1-5,NA,13,NA,TRBV30
TGTGCCAGCTCACCATTAGCGATAACGGGGAACACTGAAGCTTTCTTT,CASSPLAITGNTEAFF,TRBJ1-1,NA,16,NA,TRBV18
TGTGCCAGCTCACCAGGACAGGGTACTGAAAAACTGTTTTTT,CASSPGQGTEKLFF,TRBJ1-4,TRBD1,14,few,TRBV18
TGTGCCAGCACCTCGCCAAGGACCTTCGAGCAGTTCTTC,CASTSPRTFEQFF,TRBJ2-1,NA,13,NA,TRBV6-5
TGTGCCAGCAACCTTAGCGGGAGCACCTACAATGAGCAGTTCTTC,CASNLSGSTYNEQFF,TRBJ2-1,NA,15,once,TRBV21-1
TGTGCCTGGAGTCTCCAGGATTTCACTGAAGCTTTCTTT,CAWSLQDFTEAFF,TRBJ1-1,NA,13,NA,TRBV30
TGTGCCAGCTTCAACAGGGGGTCTAACGGGGAGCTGTTTTTT,CASFNRGSNGELFF,TRBJ2-2,TRBD1,14,NA,TRBV28
TGTGCCAGCAGCTTAAGTAATGAGCAGTTCTTC,CASSLSNEQFF,TRBJ2-1,NA,11,NA,TRBV7-3
TGTGCCAGCACTACGCTCTCTGGGGCCAACGTCCTGACTTTC,CASTTLSGANVLTF,TRBJ2-6,NA,14,NA,TRBV28
TGTGCCAGCAGCGCAGCGGCAAGCTCCTACAATGAGCAGTTCTTC,CASSAAASSYNEQFF,TRBJ2-1,NA,15,NA,TRBV7-9
TGTGCCAGCAGTGAGGCCCTAGCTGGTCGAGAGCAGTACTTC,CASSEALAGREQYF,TRBJ2-7,NA,14,NA,TRBV25-1
TGCGCCAGCAGTGGACTAGCGGGAGCGTCCTACGAGCAGTACTTC,CASSGLAGASYEQYF,TRBJ2-7,TRBD2,15,NA,TRBV10-2
TGCGCCAGCAGCGCCTCCGGGACAGCAACTAATGAAAAACTGTTTTTT,CASSASGTATNEKLFF,TRBJ1-4,TRBD1,16,once,TRBV5-1
TGTGCCAGCAGCGCATACCCCTCGGGCGAGCAGTACTTC,CASSAYPSGEQYF,TRBJ2-7,NA,13,NA,TRBV7-7
TGTGCCACCAGCCGTGGGGACGGCTACACCTTC,CATSRGDGYTF,TRBJ1-2,NA,11,NA,TRBV15
TGTGCCAGCAGTTTGTTCCAGGATACAGATACGCAGTATTTT,CASSLFQDTDTQYF,TRBJ2-3,NA,14,few,TRBV28
TGTGCCAGCAGCTTATACATGAGCACAGATACGCAGTATTTT,CASSLYMSTDTQYF,TRBJ2-3,NA,14,few,TRBV7-2
TGTGCCAGCTCACTTGAGGGACGGGCTCATCAGCCCCAGCATTTT,CASSLEGRAHQPQHF,TRBJ1-5,NA,15,NA,TRBV18
TGCGCCAGCAGTGGATTAGCGGTAACAGATACGCAGTATTTT,CASSGLAVTDTQYF,TRBJ2-3,NA,14,NA,TRBV10-2
TGTGCCAGCAGCTTCATAGGGACTTGGAACACTGAAGCTTTCTTT,CASSFIGTWNTEAFF,TRBJ1-1,NA,15,NA,TRBV11-2
TGTGCCAGCAGTGAGGTTGGGGCTAGCGGGACCTACGAGCAGTACTTC,CASSEVGASGTYEQYF,TRBJ2-7,TRBD2,16,NA,TRBV25-1
TGTGCCAGCAGTTCTTTGGACTGGCGGAGCGGAGATACGCAGTATTTT,CASSSLDWRSGDTQYF,TRBJ2-3,NA,16,NA,TRBV7-2
TGTGCCAGCAGCCAAGATATGGGGACTAGTCTTGAGACCCAGTACTTC,CASSQDMGTSLETQYF,TRBJ2-5,TRBD2,16,NA,TRBV14
TGTGCCAGCAGTTCCCTAGGGAGAGGAAACACCATATATTTT,CASSSLGRGNTIYF,TRBJ1-3,NA,14,NA,TRBV6-6
TGCGCCAGCAGCCTAGGACAGAGCACAGATACGCAGTATTTT,CASSLGQSTDTQYF,TRBJ2-3,NA,14,many,TRBV5-1
TGTGCCAGCAGCAAACGGGGGGACCAAGAGACCCAGTACTTC,CASSKRGDQETQYF,TRBJ2-5,TRBD2,14,NA,TRBV9
TGTGCCAGCTCCGCCGGCGAGCACACCGGGGAGCTGTTTTTT,CASSAGEHTGELFF,TRBJ2-2,NA,14,NA,TRBV18
TGCAGCGTTGATAGCGGGAGGGCCGCGGGGTTTACAGATACGCAGTATTTT,CSVDSGRAAGFTDTQYF,TRBJ2-3,TRBD2,17,NA,TRBV29-1
TGTGCCAGCAGTGTAGGGGGCGGCTCCTACAATGAGCAGTTCTTC,CASSVGGGSYNEQFF,TRBJ2-1,TRBD1,15,NA,TRBV28
TGTGCCAGCAGGGACTACAGTACAACCTACGAGCAGTACTTC,CASRDYSTTYEQYF,TRBJ2-7,NA,14,NA,TRBV27
TGTGCCAGCAGCCCCGGGACATCCACAGATACGCAGTATTTT,CASSPGTSTDTQYF,TRBJ2-3,NA,14,NA,TRBV4-2
TGTGCCAGTAGTATGGTCGGGGAAGGGTTGAACACTGAAGCTTTCTTT,CASSMVGEGLNTEAFF,TRBJ1-1,NA,16,NA,TRBV19
TGTGCCAGCTCACCCGTCTCAGATACGCAGTATTTT,CASSPVSDTQYF,TRBJ2-3,NA,12,NA,TRBV18
TGTGCCAGCAGCTTAGTTGGGGAAGGCGAAAAACTGTTTTTT,CASSLVGEGEKLFF,TRBJ1-4,NA,14,NA,TRBV7-8
TGTGCCAGCAGTCCCGGTAGCAATCAGCCCCAGCATTTT,CASSPGSNQPQHF,TRBJ1-5,NA,13,NA,TRBV27
TGCGCCAGCAGCTTGGGTTCTGGGGGGGATACGCAGTATTTT,CASSLGSGGDTQYF,TRBJ2-3,NA,14,NA,TRBV5-1
TGTGCCAGCAGGGAACTAGGAGGGGCCACAGATACGCAGTATTTT,CASRELGGATDTQYF,TRBJ2-3,NA,15,NA,TRBV2